This T cell receptor (beta chain) is from a study of shared clonotypes between healthy human individuals. About the study: There were three CD4 naive, three CD4 memory, two CD8 naive and one CD8 memory plates per donor.

Trimming left V 3 bases short and J 4 bases short, with 9 bases between. Germline CDR1 is MDHEN and CDR2 is SYDVKM. The CDR3 covers 13 residues. The method was immunoSEQ multiplex PCR; TCRdb's version includes in-frame clones alone and lacks a portion of them. The data show some 1,600,000 clones, with 95% to 99% seen just once and 0.4% to 0.45% held by the top ten. As concerns this clone: Antigen unknown.

Study observations and caveats: Although depth was large, rarefaction showed that sequencing of the sorted subsets was incomplete.

The sample comprised naive CD4+ T cells sorted from blood. The subset is: CD45RA+ positively selected. The chain uses TRBV28 and TRBJ1-2; D not resolved. This TCR derives from a man in his thirties or forties in good health. The CDR3 region is CASSLTVSYGYTF. In DNA, the CDR3 is TGTGCCAGCAGTTTGACGGTTTCCTATGGCTACACCTTC.